The T cell receptor beta chain under discussion was sequenced for a study of blood T cell repertoires in COVID-19 (dated by TCRdb to between 2020 and 2021). For the study in its entirety: The collaborator samples originated in the United States, Italy and Spain and spanned the acute and convalescent phases of COVID-19. The material from the prospective study consisted of cDNA or gDNA derived from T cells, B-cell-depleted T cells, or PBMCs. Subjects who had been exposed to COVID-19, were actively infected with it, or had recovered from it provided the deeply sampled blood TCRbeta repertoires that made up the dataset. The repertoires were made available in a free public database intended to serve as a resource for research on the immune response to SARS-CoV-2. Samples were obtained from the ongoing ImmuneRACE study (first 160 participants) and from roughly 1,300 subjects provided by 6 global collaborators. Nearly every sample came with metadata listing a de-identified subject ID, COVID-19 status, age in years and sex. HLA class I and class II types, where available, came from metadata supplied by the sample provider rather than from assay-based typing. Beyond this particular receptor, the publication reports: The amount of clinical and demographic metadata varied by source and participant and was provided uncurated.

TCRbeta CDR3 regions were amplified from genomic DNA using the immunoSEQ Assay, a bias-controlled multiplex PCR. The study's processing was this. Nucleated cell counts per sample were estimated from amplification of reference gene primers within the assay. To quantify the absolute abundance of each unique TCRbeta CDR3 rearrangement, sequence reads were collapsed and filtered. Productive Simpson clonality was computed per sample as the square root of Simpson's diversity index over productive rearrangements. Held by TCRdb, this immuneACCESS table contains in-frame sequences only and omits some clones. Under half of the omission traces to an unresolved V gene where checked; the cause of the rest is unknown. From that table come the V and J calls and clone size; the DNA was used to work out D and trimming. The table for this sample lists 55,000 to 65,000 clones; about 87% of them were counted only once. Approximately 6.9% of the sample rests with the top ten.

From a lookup of the germline V gene, CDR1 and CDR2 are MGHRA and YSYEKL. V loses 4 bases, J loses 0 bases, and the germline ends lie 12 bases apart. The CDR3 spans 16 residues, from the cysteine through the phenylalanine. The sequence is cut down to CDR3 DNA, 48 bases in frame from base 1. Whole blood was collected in K2EDTA tubes by collaborating institutions according to the institutions' own protocols. For TCRbeta analysis, collaborators shipped samples as frozen whole blood, isolated PBMCs, or DNA extracted from either of those sample types. Points on this clone: Its antigen has not been determined. One base away there is no much larger clone; base qualities are not given.

Specimen: peripheral blood. Recombination joined TRBV4-1 with TRBJ2-2; the D region possibly corresponds to TRBD2 (6 bases align). The sequence derives from a man between 60 and 70 years old with active or convalescent COVID-19. The CDR3 region has the sequence CASSLTGSSNTGELFF. The DNA reads TGCGCCAGCAGCCTTACCGGGAGTTCGAACACCGGGGAGCTGTTTTTT.